This T cell receptor beta chain derives from a study of shared clonotypes between healthy human individuals. The table lists this clone with a count of one. Its antigen is currently unknown. This may stem from a read error, because a much larger clone lies one nucleotide away. The sample has other DNA sequences that encode this CDR3 too. V gave up 0 bases and J gave up 4 bases, with 6 bases separating them. This CDR3 comprises 13 residues. The germline V gene encodes CDR1 SEHNR and CDR2 FQNEAQ (reference sequence). The CD4+ fraction was divided into a CD45RA+ naive subset and a CD45RA-negative memory subset. General study findings and limits: Generation probabilities were higher for clonotypes shared across all four sorted-subset donors than for unshared ones. The represented genetic and exposure-history diversity was limited by the small number of donors.

The authors' processing: ImmunoSEQ junction-only sequences lacked quality scores, so their filtering differed. Measured with immunoSEQ multiplex PCR; TCRdb has only the in-frame clones, and not every one. D and trimming were read from the DNA, whereas the V and J calls and clone size are those reported in that table. This sample yields some 2,000,000 clones, of which 95% are seen a single time; 0.1% to 0.15% belongs to the top ten. This TCR was sampled from a man aged 18 to 35 in good health. This chain links TRBV7-9 with TRBJ1-2; D is uncertain. The sequenced material came from naive CD4+ T cells sorted from blood. Subset reported: CD45RA+ positively selected. The chain's CDR3 is CASSLARIYGYTF. CDR3 nucleotide sequence: TGTGCCAGCAGCTTAGCCAGAATCTATGGCTACACCTTC.